The present T cell receptor (beta chain) was sequenced within a study of T-cell reconstitution after alpha-beta-depleted transplantation in children. Whole-study results and caveats: Day-60 TCRbeta diversity that was high in some patients was derived from surviving recipient T cells and thymic progenitors.

This clonotype was recorded at least ten times. Its antigen is as yet unknown. This CDR3 spans 13 amino acids. CDR1 SQVTM and CDR2 ANQGSEA come from the germline V gene. V gave up 4 bases and J gave up 7 bases, with 13 bases separating them. Construction of the TCRbeta library involved unique molecular identifiers. Each CDR3 protein gets one entry after TCRdb re-called the PCR reads with MiXCR. Seen here are around 210,000 distinct CDR3 sequences, approximately 7% observed once, and the top ten hold about 5.5%. J is TRBJ1-4 and V is TRBV29-1; D uncertain. The sequencing here drew on PBMCs, taken before TCRalphabeta/CD19-depleted stem cell transplant. This receptor was identified in a boy under 10 years old with acute lymphoblastic leukemia, due to receive a stem cell transplant. CDR3 residues: CSVGTAEGEKLFF. CDR3 in DNA: TGCAGCGTTGGTACGGCGGAAGGTGAAAAACTGTTTTTT.